These T cell receptor beta chains were read from a single sample in a study of shared clonotypes between healthy human individuals. Using immunoSEQ multiplex PCR, the repertoire was profiled, and TCRdb retains in-frame clones only, with some absent. The sample comprises about 2.4 million clones, approximately 93% of which are singletons, and about 0.39% rests with the top ten. Sample: naive CD4+ T cells from PBMCs. The receptors here all came from a man in his late teens or twenties in good health. Some clones in this sample may be carry-over from other donors' samples. The CDR3 runs from the conserved cysteine through the conserved F or W.

V gene,J gene,CDR3 protein
TRBV28,TRBJ2-7,CASSSTGTLYEQYF
TRBV6-6,TRBJ1-1,CASTRSDAQEAFF
TRBV7-2,TRBJ2-2,CASSITVIGELFF
TRBV2,TRBJ2-6,CASTDRGAAGANVLTF
TRBV28,TRBJ1-2,CASSELKGGYTF
TRBV7-9,TRBJ2-1,CASSLVGAHEQFF
TRBV6-4,TRBJ2-2,CASRAGTTNTGELFF
TRBV11-2,TRBJ2-7,CASSFGGSWGDEQYF
TRBV5-8,TRBJ1-2,CASRDRGRGVYGYTF
TRBV6-1,TRBJ1-1,CASSASLGGTEAFF
TRBV28,TRBJ1-2,CASTQTGVYGYTF
TRBV5-1,TRBJ2-3,CASRASGRADTQYF
TRBV5-1,TRBJ2-5,CASSLGGSTQETQYF
TRBV6-1,TRBJ2-5,CASSVPPGWGETQYF
TRBV28,TRBJ2-1,CASRKGNEQFF
TRBV25-1,TRBJ2-4,CASSLAQGGIQYF
TRBV6-6,TRBJ2-3,CASSYPGGGDTQYF
TRBV9,TRBJ2-2,CASSVADRGHTGELFF
TRBV2,TRBJ1-1,CASSESGIEAFF
TRBV21-1,TRBJ1-1,CASSKGNGTDTSNTEAFF
TRBV27,TRBJ1-6,CATARTGGADSPLHF
TRBV15,TRBJ2-1,CATHDRDAYNEQFF
TRBV7-3,TRBJ2-1,CASSLNNEQFF
TRBV2,TRBJ2-7,CASRTLSYEQYF
TRBV18,TRBJ1-1,CASSTRWGEAFF
TRBV6-6,TRBJ2-5,CASSYVVGETQYF
TRBV6-5,TRBJ1-2,CASRRTAGLGYGYTF
TRBV6-6,TRBJ2-3,CASSYSRGHRDTQYF
TRBV11-2,TRBJ1-3,CASSSSGGRGTIYF
TRBV5-4,TRBJ1-3,CASSRGSTGGLLGNTIYF
TRBV14,TRBJ2-7,CASSPLTSGAYEQYF
TRBV27,TRBJ1-5,CASTSGVSNQPQHF
TRBV7-2,TRBJ2-1,CASSPGTGRGNEQFF
TRBV11-2,TRBJ2-3,CASSWRGLAGTRDTQYF
TRBV5-8,TRBJ2-4,CASSLWEGALNIQYF
TRBV27,TRBJ1-4,CASSLHSSFGEKLFF
TRBV6-9,TRBJ2-5,CASSYSLGQGRQETQYF
TRBV15,TRBJ1-2,CATSRGMFPEANYGYTF
TRBV10-1,TRBJ1-6,CAISRAYNSPLHF
TRBV9,TRBJ2-1,CASSVGSLNEQFF
TRBV28,TRBJ1-2,CASSLQGAYWGYTF
TRBV19,TRBJ2-2,CASSIRRRAGDTGELFF
TRBV10-1,TRBJ2-3,CASSPGATDTQYF
TRBV5-1,TRBJ2-2,CASSLGQVTAGELFF
TRBV6-4,TRBJ1-2,CASSDSGSRAGGYTF
TRBV5-1,TRBJ2-3,CASSFPDNADTQYF
TRBV6-1,TRBJ1-5,CASSAHQTGYSNQPQHF
TRBV4-3,TRBJ2-1,CASSQDYMILYNEQFF